This section outlines one T cell receptor beta chain sequence together with its context. CDR1 and CDR2 from the germline V gene are SQVTM and ANQGSEA. Trimming cost V 6 bases and J 6 bases, with 14 bases left between them. CDR3 size: 13 residues. This record belongs to a study of early T cells in non-severe SARS-CoV-2 infection. Study at large: The sequenced material was bulk RNA from unsorted whole blood, and its chains were unpaired.

Individual cDNA molecules carried attached unique molecular identifiers. One entry per CDR3 protein, called by TCRdb with MiXCR from the 5' RACE reads. The data show some 54,000 distinct CDR3 sequences, with approximately 9.3% seen just once and about 9.4% held by the top ten. The chain joins TRBV29-1 to TRBJ2-2; D not resolved. Sequencing used whole blood. This clonotype was obtained from an adult who was a healthcare worker with PCR-confirmed SARS-CoV-2 infection or an uninfected control (not recorded which). Written as DNA, the CDR3 is TGCAGCGTAGCACAGTTGGGATCCGGGGAGCTGTTTTTT. This translates into CSVAQLGSGELFF.